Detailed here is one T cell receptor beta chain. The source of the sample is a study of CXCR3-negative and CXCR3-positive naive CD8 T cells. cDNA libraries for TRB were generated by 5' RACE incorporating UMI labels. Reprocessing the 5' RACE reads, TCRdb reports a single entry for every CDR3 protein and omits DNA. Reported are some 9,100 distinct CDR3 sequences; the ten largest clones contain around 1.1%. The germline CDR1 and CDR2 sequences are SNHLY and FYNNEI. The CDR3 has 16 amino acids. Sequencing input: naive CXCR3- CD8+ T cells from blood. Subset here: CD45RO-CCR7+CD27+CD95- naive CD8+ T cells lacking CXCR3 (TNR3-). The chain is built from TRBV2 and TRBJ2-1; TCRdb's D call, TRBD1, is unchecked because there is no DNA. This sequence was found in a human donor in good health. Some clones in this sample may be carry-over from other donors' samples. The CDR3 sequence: CASSGAGSHTYNEQFF. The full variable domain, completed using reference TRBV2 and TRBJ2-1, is EPEVTQTPSHQVTQMGQEVILRCVPISNHLYFYWYRQILGQKVEFLVSFYNNEISEKSEIFDDQFSVERPDGSNFTLKIRSTKLEDSAMYFCASSGAGSHTYNEQFFGPGTRLTVL.